The 18 T cell receptor beta chains below come from one sample, sequenced in a study of regulatory T cells in long-lasting Graves disease. The time point here: newly diagnosed GD, antithyroid drugs for less than 3 months. Generation of the TCR library employed RNA extracted from PBMCs. The TCR beta library used iRepertoire HTBI primers with Arm-PCR amplification of CDR3. TCRdb analysed the multiplex PCR reads with MiXCR anew, one entry per CDR3 protein. The table records fewer than 400,000 distinct CDR3 sequences, over 15% of them present only once. This specimen consisted of peripheral blood mononuclear cells (PBMCs), obtained at new diagnosis, from a patient treated with antithyroid drugs. Receptors originate from a female donor with Graves disease.

In its sample, this clonotype was seen many times. The chain joins TRBV10-3 to TRBJ2-1; 13 positions match TRBD2. Germline V CDR1 and CDR2: ENHRY, SYGVKD. The CDR3 is made up of 16 amino acids. Trimming at V came to 6 bases and at J to 5 bases, leaving 7 bases not matched to a gene. The DNA for the CDR3 is TGTGCCATCAGCTACACTAGCGGGAGGGTAGACAATGAGCAGTTCTTC. It specifies CAISYTSGRVDNEQFF.

This clonotype has ten or more counts. The CDR3 DNA is TGCAGTGCTAGACCACCGGACAGGAACGACTATGGCTACACCTTC. It translates to CSARPPDRNDYGYTF. The chain has TRBV20-1 and TRBJ1-2, with 7 bases matching TRBD1. The CDR3 is 15 residues long. Germline values: CDR1 DFQATT, CDR2 SNEGSKA (reference sequence). J was trimmed by 3 bases and V by 2 bases; bases with no gene match: 9.

There are a few counts of this clonotype. This rearrangement joins TRBV5-6 to TRBJ2-2; D uncertain. The CDR3 spans 13 residues. Trimming shortened V by 0 bases and J by 7 bases, and 7 bases separated the two germline ends. Per germline, CDR1 SGHDT and CDR2 YYEEEE. The CDR3 region has the DNA TGTGCCAGCAGCTTGGGATGGGACGGGGAGCTGTTTTTT. Residues: CASSLGWDGELFF. The whole variable domain, remainder taken from reference TRBV5-6 and TRBJ2-2, is DAGVTQSPTHLIKTRGQQVTLRCSPKSGHDTVSWYQQALGQGPQFIFQYYEEEERQRGNFPDRFSGHQFPNYSSELNVNALLLGDSALYLCASSLGWDGELFFGEGSRLTVL.

In this sample, this clonotype turned up many times. The rearrangement joins TRBV5-1 to TRBJ2-1, with TRBD2 matching 7 bases. Trimming removed 0 bases from V and 6 bases from J; junction bases left unmatched: 6. CDR3 length: 15 amino acids. Germline CDR1 reads SGHRS; CDR2 reads YFSETQ. Here the CDR3 DNA reads TGCGCCAGCAGCTTGGACGGGAGGCCCCTCAATGAGCAGTTCTTC. Protein sequence: CASSLDGRPLNEQFF.

In its sample, this clonotype was seen many times. The chain has TRBV12-3 or TRBV12-4 and TRBJ1-1; D possibly corresponds to TRBD1 (5 bases). Trimming removed 6 bases from V and 0 bases from J, with 14 bases in between. The CDR3 is 15 residues long. The CDR3: CASSVGRNMNTEAFF. The CDR3 DNA reads TGTGCCAGCAGCGTGGGACGGAACATGAACACTGAAGCTTTCTTT.

This clonotype was picked up many times. One end of the junction is discordant with germline, which a read error may explain. V usage is TRBV2 and J usage is TRBJ1-5, with 9 bases matching TRBD1. In germline, CDR1 is SNHLY, CDR2 FYNNEI. The CDR3 extends over 14 amino acids. The CDR3 bases are TGTGCCAGGAGTGACAGGGGGACGAATCAGCCCCAGCATTTT. Translation gives CARSDRGTNQPQHF.

This clonotype was observed at least ten times. The rearrangement uses TRBV2 and TRBJ1-1; possible D gene TRBD1, 5 bases. V was clipped by 6 bases and J by 2 bases, with 10 bases between them. Germline-derived CDR1 and CDR2 are SNHLY and FYNNEI. The length of the CDR3 is 13 residues. The CDR3 sequence is CASSPGTNTEAFF. DNA of the CDR3: TGTGCCAGCAGCCCGGGGACTAACACTGAAGCTTTCTTT.

At least ten counts were recorded for this clonotype. The J gene is TRBJ2-1, the V gene TRBV5-5, with D hard to call. Germline values: CDR1 SGHKS, CDR2 YYEKEE (reference sequence). The ends were cut back, 0 bases at V and 7 bases at J, with 5 bases in the middle. The CDR3 runs 12 residues. The CDR3 reads CASSLAANEQFF. DNA of the CDR3: TGTGCCAGCAGCTTGGCGGCGAATGAGCAGTTCTTC.

The rearrangement links TRBV29-1 to TRBJ2-3; D gene unclear. Germline CDR1 and CDR2: SQVTM and ANQGSEA. The CDR3 is made up of 13 amino acids. Trimming stripped 3 bases from V and 4 bases from J, with 11 bases between. The DNA for the CDR3 is TGCAGCGTTGAGTGGGCTGGCGCAGATACGCAGTATTTT. This encodes CSVEWAGADTQYF.

This clonotype came up many times. This chain links TRBV20-1 with TRBJ1-1; 8 nucleotides match TRBD1. The CDR3 length is 14 residues. J was trimmed by 4 bases and V by 6 bases; bases with no gene match: 10. Germline CDR1 is DFQATT and CDR2 is SNEGSKA (reference sequence). The CDR3 sequence: CSAQVGQGGTEAFF. The CDR3 DNA reads TGCAGTGCCCAAGTCGGACAGGGCGGCACTGAAGCTTTCTTT.

This clonotype has ten or more counts. The chain joins TRBV11-2 to TRBJ2-1; no definite D call. Germline lookup yields CDR1 SGHAT and CDR2 FQNNGV. V was trimmed by 4 bases and J by 0 bases, leaving 13 bases between them. CDR3 size: 16 residues. CDR3 nucleotides: TGTGCCAGCAGCTCTCAAGGACGTACCTCCTACAATGAGCAGTTCTTC. Protein product: CASSSQGRTSYNEQFF.

This clonotype occurred many times. The chain joins TRBV2 to TRBJ2-4; D unresolved. Germline loops: CDR1 SNHLY, CDR2 FYNNEI. The V end lost 2 bases, the J end lost 0 bases, and 8 bases lay between the germline ends. The CDR3 contains 15 residues. The CDR3 loop is CASSETDLAKNIQYF. For the CDR3, the DNA is TGTGCCAGCAGTGAAACCGACCTAGCCAAAAACATTCAGTACTTC.

This sequence joins TRBV29-1 and TRBJ1-5, with D perhaps TRBD1 (6 bases). Germline V gives CDR1 SQVTM, CDR2 ANQGSEA. Trimming removed 7 bases from V and 7 bases from J, with 17 bases in between. The CDR3 runs 13 residues. The CDR3, as DNA: TGCAGCGCCGCGGAACAGGGTCGACAGCCCCAGCATTTT. This codes for CSAAEQGRQPQHF. The full variable domain, rest sourced from reference TRBV29-1 and TRBJ1-5, is SAVISQKPSRDICQRGTSLTIQCQVDSQVTMMFWYRQQPGQSLTLIATANQGSEATYESGFVIDKFPISRPNLTFSTLTVSNMSPEDSSIYLCSAAEQGRQPQHFGDGTRLSIL.

This clonotype has at least ten counts. J is TRBJ2-4 and V is TRBV7-9; tentative D call: TRBD2 (5 bases). Germline assignment: CDR1 SEHNR and CDR2 FQNEAQ (reference sequence). V shed 5 bases and J shed 5 bases, with 16 bases lying between them. CDR3 length: 15 amino acids. The CDR3 protein is CASSVSVGSENIQYF. The CDR3 DNA reads TGTGCCAGCAGCGTTAGCGTAGGGAGTGAAAACATTCAGTACTTC. The full variable domain, its missing parts supplied by reference TRBV7-9 and TRBJ2-4, is DTGVSQNPRHKITKRGQNVTFRCDPISEHNRLYWYRQTLGQGPEFLTYFQNEAQLEKSRLLSDRFSAERPKGSFSTLEIQRTEQGDSAMYLCASSVSVGSENIQYFGAGTRLSVL.

The J gene is TRBJ1-5, the V gene TRBV2, with a weak D call TRBD1 (5 bases). The CDR3 length is 16 residues. The V and J ends lost 4 bases and 6 bases respectively, with 19 bases between them. CDR1 SNHLY and CDR2 FYNNEI come from the germline V gene. CDR3 bases: TGTGCCAGCAGTGCAGGTGGGGGGGGTACAAGTCAGCCCCAGCATTTT. Its translation: CASSAGGGGTSQPQHF. The full variable domain, in which reference TRBV2 and TRBJ1-5 provide the parts outside the CDR3, is EPEVTQTPSHQVTQMGQEVILRCVPISNHLYFYWYRQILGQKVEFLVSFYNNEISEKSEIFDDQFSVERPDGSNFTLKIRSTKLEDSAMYFCASSAGGGGTSQPQHFGDGTRLSIL.

This clonotype appeared a single time. This sequence may be a read error, since a much larger clone differs from it by one base. The chain is built from TRBV20-1 and TRBJ2-1; TRBD2 matches at 10 bases. The CDR3 loop spans 16 amino acids. The germline gives CDR1 DFQATT, CDR2 SNEGSKA (reference sequence). The CDR3, as DNA: TGCAGTGCTAGACCCCTAGCGGGAGTGTCGACCAATGAGCAGCTCTTC. Amino acids: CSARPLAGVSTNEQLF.

In its sample, this clonotype was seen a few times. This may be a read error: a much more frequent sequence differs by one nucleotide. The chain employs TRBV3-1 and TRBJ2-1; 10 bases align to TRBD2. CDR3 length: 15 amino acids. The germline CDR1 and CDR2 sequences are LGHDT and YNNKEL (reference sequence). The CDR3 DNA is TGTGCCGGCAGAGACCTAGCGGGAGCCTACAATGAGCAGTTCTTC. Translation: CAGRDLAGAYNEQFF.

The chain couples TRBV5-1 to TRBJ2-3, with a weak D call TRBD2 (6 bases). Trimming stripped 3 bases from V and 3 bases from J, with 14 bases between. Germline V gene data show CDR1 as SGHRS and CDR2 as YFSETQ. This CDR3 comprises 15 residues. The DNA for the CDR3 is TGCGCCAGCAGCTCGGGACTGACGCCGACAGATACGCAGTATTTT. Its protein is CASSSGLTPTDTQYF.